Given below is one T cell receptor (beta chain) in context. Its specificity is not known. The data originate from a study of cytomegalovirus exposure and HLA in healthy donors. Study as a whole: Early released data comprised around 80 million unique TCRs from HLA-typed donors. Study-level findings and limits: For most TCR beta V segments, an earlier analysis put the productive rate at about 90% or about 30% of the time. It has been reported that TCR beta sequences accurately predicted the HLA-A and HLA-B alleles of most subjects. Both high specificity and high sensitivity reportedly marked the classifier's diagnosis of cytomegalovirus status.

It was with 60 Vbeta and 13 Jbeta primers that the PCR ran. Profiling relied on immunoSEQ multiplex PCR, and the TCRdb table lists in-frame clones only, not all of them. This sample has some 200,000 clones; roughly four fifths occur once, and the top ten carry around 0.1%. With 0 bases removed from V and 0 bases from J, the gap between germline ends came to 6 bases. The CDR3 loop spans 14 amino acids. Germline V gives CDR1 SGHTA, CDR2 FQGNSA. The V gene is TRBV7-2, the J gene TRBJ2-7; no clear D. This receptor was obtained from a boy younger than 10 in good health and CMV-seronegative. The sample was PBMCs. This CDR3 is CASSLARHSYEQYF. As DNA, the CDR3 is TGTGCCAGCAGCTTAGCGCGGCACTCCTACGAGCAGTACTTC.